The T cell receptor beta chain under discussion was sequenced for a study of human T cells and chemical hapten exposure. Broader study findings: Clustering by CDR3 similarity yielded significantly more large clusters from expanded TCRs than controls.

The library tagged each cDNA molecule with unique molecular identifiers. TCRdb recomputed calls from the RACE reads with MiXCR, one row per CDR3 protein. The data hold around 120,000 distinct CDR3 sequences, with about 13% observed a single time. The CDR3 is made up of 13 amino acids. Trimming removed 4 bases from V and 4 bases from J; junction bases left unmatched: 2. Germline V gives CDR1 KGHSH, CDR2 LQKENI. Time point denoted: pre-sensitization, week 0. The sample's treatment: therapeutic diphenylcyclopropenone sensitization with weekly scalp DPC. Comments on this clonotype: Its antigen is as yet unknown.

The clonotype originates from a woman under 30 with alopecia areata. Some clones in this sample may be carry-over from other donors' samples. J is TRBJ2-5 and V is TRBV18; 8 nucleotides line up with TRBD2. Specimen: whole blood, collected in connection with sensitization to the hapten diphenylcyclopropenone (DPC). The CDR3 reads CASSRGLAETQYF. The DNA for the CDR3 is TGTGCCAGCTCACGCGGACTAGCAGAGACCCAGTACTTC.